These 26 T cell receptor beta chains originate from one sample sequenced in a study of human T cells and chemical hapten exposure. Regarding time point: patch test 2, 6 weeks after DPC sensitization. Treatment denoted: therapeutic diphenylcyclopropenone sensitization with weekly scalp DPC. One entry per CDR3 protein, called by TCRdb with MiXCR from the RACE reads. Of about 140,000 distinct CDR3 sequences in the sample, about 12% were seen once. This material consisted of whole blood, taken in connection with sensitization to the hapten diphenylcyclopropenone (DPC). All receptors derive from a woman between 45 and 65 years old with alopecia areata. Some clones in this sample may be carry-over from other donors' samples.

The CDR3 sequence is CSVGQLEAFF. The CDR3, as DNA: TGCAGCGTGGGACAGTTAGAAGCTTTCTTT. This sequence joins TRBV29-1 and TRBJ1-1; 7 nucleotides line up with TRBD1. Germline-derived CDR1 and CDR2 are SQVTM and ANQGSEA. This CDR3 has 10 amino acids. J was trimmed by 8 bases and V by 6 bases; bases with no gene match: 3.

The chain links TRBV2 to TRBJ2-7, with 10 nucleotides matching TRBD1. The CDR3 totals 16 residues. V lost 1 base, J lost 6 bases, and 9 bases stayed unmatched. Per germline, CDR1 SNHLY and CDR2 FYNNEI. The CDR3 nucleotides are TGTGCCAGCAGTGAAGAGGGGACAGGGGCCCTGCGCGAGCAGTACTTC. It encodes CASSEEGTGALREQYF.

This clonotype was detected a few times. V gene TRBV3-1 combines with J gene TRBJ1-1; no clear D. The germline CDR1 and CDR2 sequences are LGHDT and YNNKEL (reference sequence). The V end lost 2 bases, the J end lost 0 bases, and 7 bases lay between the germline ends. There are 14 residues in the CDR3. CDR3 sequence: CASSQRTVNTEAFF. CDR3 nucleotide sequence: TGTGCCAGCAGCCAACGGACGGTGAACACTGAAGCTTTCTTT.

This clonotype has more than one count but fewer than ten. This chain connects TRBV4-3 to TRBJ2-7; D tentatively reads TRBD1 or TRBD2 (6 bases each). This CDR3 is built from 13 residues. Per the germline V gene, CDR1 is LGHNA and CDR2 is YSLEER. Trimming stripped 1 base from V and 12 bases from J, with 16 bases between. The CDR3 region is CASSQGLQGRTYF. In nucleotides, the CDR3 is TGCGCCAGCAGCCAAGGACTTCAGGGGAGGACGTACTTC.

The chain employs TRBV4-3 and TRBJ2-1; 11 bases map to TRBD2. J lost 4 bases, V lost 1 base, and 6 bases had no gene match. Looked up from germline, CDR1 is LGHNA and CDR2 is YSLEER. The CDR3 totals 17 residues. DNA for the CDR3: TGCGCCAGCAGCCAAGGTCGTATAGCGGGGGGGTACAATGAGCAGTTCTTC. It yields the protein CASSQGRIAGGYNEQFF.

The chain recombines TRBV29-1 with TRBJ2-2; 9 bases are a match to TRBD2. V lost 4 bases, J lost 4 bases, and 7 bases stayed unmatched. This CDR3 is built from 15 residues. The germline V gene has CDR1 SQVTM and CDR2 ANQGSEA. Here the CDR3 DNA reads TGCAGCGTTGTTTGGCTAGCGGGATCCACCGGGGAGCTGTTTTTT. Protein sequence: CSVVWLAGSTGELFF.

This clonotype was counted a few times. The chain carries TRBV12-3 or TRBV12-4 and TRBJ1-2, with D perhaps matching TRBD1 (5 bases). V shed 4 bases and J shed 4 bases, with 13 bases lying between them. The CDR3 is 14 amino acids. The CDR3 DNA sequence: TGTGCCAGCAGTTCAGGGAGTAGTAGCTATGGCTACACCTTC. This encodes CASSSGSSSYGYTF.

The chain is built from TRBV29-1 and TRBJ2-3, with D unclear. V was trimmed by 4 bases and J by 4 bases, leaving 9 bases between them. The germline gives CDR1 SQVTM, CDR2 ANQGSEA. The CDR3 runs 12 residues. CDR3 sequence: CSVVLRADTQYF. CDR3 DNA sequence: TGCAGCGTTGTTTTAAGAGCAGATACGCAGTATTTT.

The chain is built from TRBV9 and TRBJ1-4; 8 nucleotides align to TRBD1. The V and J ends lost 5 bases and 8 bases, in that order; junction bases with no gene match: 5. CDR1 is SGDLS and CDR2 is YYNGEE in the germline V gene. The CDR3 covers 13 residues. The CDR3 here is CASSPGQDEKLFF. In DNA form, the CDR3 reads TGTGCCAGCAGTCCGGGACAGGACGAAAAACTGTTTTTT.

The chain couples TRBV23-1 to TRBJ2-4; 7 bases map to TRBD2. TRBV23-1 is assigned to the ORF class and has an uncertain function. This CDR3 is 21 amino acids long. J lost 0 bases, V lost 7 bases, and 24 bases had no gene match. The CDR3 nucleotides read TGCGCCAGCATGAGGGAGGGGACGAGGAGGGAAACCCCCCTAGCCAAAAACATTCAGTACTTC. Its translation is CASMREGTRRETPLAKNIQYF.

This clonotype has ten or more counts. The rearrangement links TRBV7-9 to TRBJ1-5; the D gene is possibly TRBD1 (5 bases). CDR3 size: 17 residues. CDR1 and CDR2 from the germline V gene are SEHNR and FQNEAQ (reference sequence). V was trimmed by 5 bases and J by 0 bases, leaving 17 bases between them. The CDR3 region has the DNA TGTGCCAGCAGCCTCCTTCAGGGAAGTCATAGCAATCAGCCCCAGCATTTT. Amino acids: CASSLLQGSHSNQPQHF.

A few counts support this clonotype. This chain connects TRBV20-1 to TRBJ2-5; no firm D call. Germline assignment: CDR1 DFQATT and CDR2 SNEGSKA (reference sequence). The CDR3 is 13 residues long. Trimming cost V 4 bases and J 4 bases, with 13 bases left between them. CDR3 protein: CSATSHESETQYF. The CDR3 DNA is TGCAGTGCTACCTCGCACGAGTCAGAGACCCAGTACTTC.

The chain carries TRBV18 and TRBJ2-3; D may be TRBD1 (5 bases). V dropped 1 base and J dropped 5 bases, with 10 bases sitting between them. Germline V gene lookup returns CDR1 KGHSH and CDR2 LQKENI. The CDR3 sequence is 14 residues long. Here the CDR3 DNA reads TGTGCCAGCTCACCACAGGGGCCCAAAGATACGCAGTATTTT. It specifies CASSPQGPKDTQYF.

This clonotype has just a few counts. The chain combines TRBV5-8 with TRBJ2-1; TRBD2 matches at 14 bases. Germline CDR1 SGHTS, CDR2 YDEGEE. This CDR3 is built from 15 residues. Trimming at V came to 4 bases and at J to 8 bases, leaving 5 bases not matched to a gene. CDR3: CASSPGTSGSDEQFF. The CDR3 DNA reads as TGTGCCAGCAGCCCGGGGACTAGCGGGAGCGATGAGCAGTTCTTC.

This clonotype was recorded a few times. V and J are TRBV7-2 and TRBJ2-7, with TRBD1 as a possible D gene (6 bases). The CDR3 is 13 residues long. V was shortened by 5 bases and J by 4 bases, with 12 bases between the two germline ends. Per the germline V gene, CDR1 is SGHTA and CDR2 is FQGNSA. The CDR3 reads CASSTYRVYEQYF. CDR3 sequence (DNA): TGTGCCAGCAGCACCTACAGGGTATACGAGCAGTACTTC.

This chain joins TRBV13 and TRBJ2-1; D is uncertain. V was trimmed by 5 bases and J by 8 bases, leaving 19 bases between them. From germline, CDR1 is PRHDT and CDR2 FYEKMQ (reference sequence). The CDR3 is 15 amino acids. The CDR3, as DNA: TGTGCCAGCAGCCCCATTGGAAGGATTGTACATGAGCAGTTCTTC. This encodes CASSPIGRIVHEQFF.

This clonotype was observed a handful of times. J is TRBJ2-2 and V is TRBV5-1; 7 nucleotides align to TRBD1. Germline assignment: CDR1 SGHRS and CDR2 YFSETQ. The CDR3 extends over 14 amino acids. V shed 7 bases and J 6 bases; nucleotides not matched to a gene: 9. CDR3 region: CASGNRGTAGELFF. CDR3 DNA: TGCGCCAGCGGTAACAGGGGTACGGCCGGGGAGCTGTTTTTT.

This clonotype was seen repeatedly, ten times or more. The chain links TRBV12-3 or TRBV12-4 to TRBJ1-5; possible D gene TRBD1, 6 bases. The CDR3 spans 14 residues. V was pared by 7 bases and J by 5 bases, with 15 bases between. CDR3 sequence (DNA): TGTGCCAGCACCCACTGGGGGGGCTATCAGCCCCAGCATTTT. Encoded protein: CASTHWGGYQPQHF.

This clonotype was detected many times. The J gene is TRBJ2-2, the V gene TRBV11-2; tentative D call: TRBD2 (5 bases). V was trimmed by 5 bases and J by 10 bases, leaving 11 bases between them. The CDR3 loop spans 12 amino acids. CDR1 and CDR2 (germline): SGHAT, FQNNGV. CDR3 residues: CASSPARAELFF. The CDR3 nucleotides read TGTGCCAGCAGCCCAGCGCGGGCGGAGCTGTTTTTT.

This clonotype appeared many times. The CDR3: CASSRARGSETQYF. DNA for the CDR3: TGTGCCAGCAGCCGTGCTAGGGGTTCGGAGACCCAGTACTTC. The chain links TRBV11-2 to TRBJ2-5; D is possibly TRBD1 (5 bases). The CDR3 runs 14 residues. Trimming took off 5 bases at V and 5 bases at J, with 15 bases between the two ends. CDR1 is SGHAT and CDR2 is FQNNGV in the germline V gene.

This clonotype was observed a handful of times. This chain joins TRBV18 and TRBJ1-1; D is unresolved. The CDR3 contains 14 residues. Germline-derived CDR1 and CDR2 are KGHSH and LQKENI. With 3 bases removed from V and 2 bases from J, the gap between germline ends came to 10 bases. CDR3 bases: TGTGCCAGCTCACCTCCCGGGTCCAACACTGAAGCTTTCTTT. This encodes CASSPPGSNTEAFF.

This clonotype has a count of ten or more. This chain connects TRBV5-1 to TRBJ2-3, with TRBD1 matching over 7 bases. Unmatched junction bases numbered 8, after V lost 4 bases and J lost 0 bases. The CDR3 sequence is 16 residues long. Per the germline V gene, CDR1 is SGHRS and CDR2 is YFSETQ. This CDR3 is CASSPSGTVSTDTQYF. The CDR3 coding sequence is TGCGCCAGCAGCCCCTCCGGGACAGTCAGCACAGATACGCAGTATTTT.

This clonotype was detected a few times. The chain combines TRBV20-1 with TRBJ2-3; 11 positions agree with TRBD2. The germline CDR1 and CDR2 sequences are DFQATT and SNEGSKA (reference sequence). CDR3 length equals 16 residues. V lost 5 bases and J lost 2; bases outside the gene matches: 9. CDR3 amino acids: CSAPRTSGSHTDTQYF. The CDR3 DNA is TGCAGTGCTCCGCGAACTAGCGGGAGTCACACAGATACGCAGTATTTT.

This clonotype was found a few times. The chain carries TRBV7-8 and TRBJ1-2, with no clear D. This CDR3 contains 13 residues. Germline V gives CDR1 SGHVS, CDR2 FQNEAQ. The ends were cut back, 0 bases at V and 7 bases at J, with 9 bases in the middle. The CDR3 DNA reads TGTGCCAGCAGCTTAGCGACCTATCTTGGCTACACCTTC. Residues: CASSLATYLGYTF.

The rearrangement links TRBV20-1 to TRBJ2-1; 13 nucleotides align to TRBD2. The CDR3 runs to 14 residues. Germline V gives CDR1 DFQATT, CDR2 SNEGSKA (reference sequence). J gave up 9 bases and V 5 bases, and 7 bases lay outside the gene matches. Written as DNA, the CDR3 is TGCAGTGCTCCGAGACTAGCGGGAGGAGGTGAGCAGTTCTTC. As protein: CSAPRLAGGGEQFF.

This clonotype has only a few counts. The chain joins TRBV5-1 to TRBJ2-1; a possible D gene is TRBD2 (6 bases). The CDR3 contains 16 residues. Per the germline V gene, CDR1 is SGHRS and CDR2 is YFSETQ. Trimming stripped 4 bases from V and 1 base from J, with 15 bases between. CDR3 sequence (DNA): TGCGCCAGCAGCACCGCTGATGGAGGGTCCTACAATGAGCAGTTCTTC. It translates to CASSTADGGSYNEQFF. The whole variable domain, remainder taken from reference TRBV5-1 and TRBJ2-1, is KAGVTQTPRYLIKTRGQQVTLSCSPISGHRSVSWYQQTPGQGLQFLFEYFSETQRNKGNFPGRFSGRQFSNSRSEMNVSTLELGDSALYLCASSTADGGSYNEQFFGPGTRLTVL.